One sample yielded the 20 T cell receptor beta chains listed below, sequenced in a study of T cells in tumors after PD-1 blockade. Measured with immunoSEQ multiplex PCR; TCRdb has only the in-frame clones, and not every one. The data contain around 50,000 clones, just under 80% of them seen just once; the ten biggest clones take up around 17%. This sample comprised PBMCs, obtained before anti-PD-1 treatment. The receptors shown here come from a human donor with basal cell carcinoma.

The rearrangement uses TRBV6-2 or TRBV6-3 and TRBJ2-7; 7 bases fit TRBD2. Germline loops: CDR1 MNHEY, CDR2 SVGEGT. The ends lost 5 bases at V and 4 bases at J; junction bases unmatched: 5. The CDR3 extends over 13 amino acids. The CDR3 protein is CASSGSGVYEQYF. The CDR3 DNA follows: TGTGCCAGCAGTGGGAGCGGGGTTTACGAGCAGTACTTC.

The chain is built from TRBV9 and TRBJ1-2, with D maybe TRBD1 (6 bases). The germline gives CDR1 SGDLS, CDR2 YYNGEE. Deletions cut 0 bases from V and 6 bases from J, with 9 bases between. This CDR3 is 13 amino acids long. The CDR3 loop is CASSVEQGNGYTF. The CDR3 bases are TGTGCCAGCAGCGTAGAACAGGGAAATGGCTACACCTTC.

This chain links TRBV10-3 with TRBJ1-1; D is ambiguous. Germline V gene data show CDR1 as ENHRY and CDR2 as SYGVKD. With 4 bases removed from V and 5 bases from J, the gap between germline ends came to 11 bases. CDR3 length equals 13 residues. The CDR3: CAISVSEGTEAFF. The CDR3 DNA is TGTGCCATCAGTGTCAGTGAGGGTACTGAAGCTTTCTTT.

This clone was observed a handful of times. J is TRBJ2-7 and V is TRBV27; 12 nucleotides match TRBD2. J gave up 6 bases and V 8 bases, and 5 bases lay outside the gene matches. The germline V gene has CDR1 MNHEY and CDR2 SMNVEV (reference sequence). This CDR3 region has 13 residues. The CDR3 bases are TGTGCCAGCGGACCGACTAGCGGGAGCGAGCAGTACTTC. This gives the protein CASGPTSGSEQYF.

The rearrangement uses TRBV6-5 and TRBJ2-1; TRBD2 aligns across 10 bases. Germline loops: CDR1 MNHEY, CDR2 SVGAGI. V lost 0 bases to trimming and J lost 10 bases; unmatched junction nucleotides: 9. This CDR3 comprises 16 residues. The CDR3 coding sequence is TGTGCCAGCAGTTACTCGGGACTAGCGTTGGAGGGGGAGCAGTTCTTC. This sequence encodes CASSYSGLALEGEQFF.

This clone was counted a single time. The J gene is TRBJ1-1, the V gene TRBV4-1; D remains ambiguous. The CDR3 consists of 14 residues. V lost 3 bases and J lost 0, with 8 bases in between. CDR1 and CDR2 from the germline V gene are MGHRA and YSYEKL. The DNA for the CDR3 is TGCGCCAGCAGCCAGCCTACAGTGAACACTGAAGCTTTCTTT. This codes for CASSQPTVNTEAFF.

V usage is TRBV6-5 and J usage is TRBJ1-1; D is perhaps TRBD1 (6 bases). V lost 11 bases, J lost 4 bases, and 14 bases lay in between. The CDR3 is 12 amino acids. Germline V gives CDR1 MNHEY, CDR2 SVGAGI. This CDR3 reads CAAERGGTEAFF. The DNA for the CDR3 is TGTGCCGCGGAGAGGGGGGGCACTGAAGCTTTCTTT.

The table lists this clone with a few counts. The chain combines TRBV5-1 with TRBJ1-6; the match to TRBD1 covers 7 bases. The germline V gene has CDR1 SGHRS and CDR2 YFSETQ. The CDR3 sequence is 15 residues long. Unmatched junction bases numbered 8, after V lost 6 bases and J lost 5 bases. The CDR3 protein is CASKIGTEDNSPLHF. CDR3 bases: TGCGCCAGCAAAATTGGGACAGAAGATAATTCACCCCTCCACTTT.

This clone is a singleton in its sample. The chain links TRBV20-1 to TRBJ2-7, with D tentatively TRBD2 (6 bases). The V and J ends lost 3 bases and 2 bases respectively, with 23 bases between them. This CDR3 comprises 17 residues. In germline, CDR1 is DFQATT, CDR2 SNEGSKA (reference sequence). CDR3 loop: CSASFPPRGTLTYEQYF. The CDR3 DNA reads TGCAGTGCTAGTTTCCCCCCTCGGGGGACGCTTACCTACGAGCAGTACTTC.

This chain links TRBV30 with TRBJ1-1; 8 bases line up with TRBD1. The CDR3 runs 14 residues. Germline V gene sequence: CDR1 GTSNPN, CDR2 SVGIG (reference sequence). V was pared by 3 bases and J by 3 bases, with 6 bases of the junction left unmatched. CDR3 bases: TGTGCCTGGAGAGGACAGGGAATGTACACTGAAGCTTTCTTT. Encoded protein: CAWRGQGMYTEAFF.

This rearrangement joins TRBV4-2 to TRBJ2-7; TRBD1 matches 7 bases. The V gene's germline CDR1 is LGHNA and CDR2 YNFKEQ. V lost 0 bases and J lost 2; bases outside the gene matches: 1. This CDR3 comprises 14 residues. The CDR3 DNA is TGTGCCAGCAGCCAAGAGGACAGGCCCTACGAGCAGTACTTC. It is translated as CASSQEDRPYEQYF.

CDR3 amino acids: CASSPPRRGQETQYF. For the CDR3, the DNA is TGTGCCAGCTCACCCCCTAGACGGGGCCAAGAGACCCAGTACTTC. The J gene is TRBJ2-5, the V gene TRBV18, with D perhaps matching TRBD2 (5 bases). Trimming took off 3 bases at V and 1 base at J, with 12 bases between the two ends. The CDR3 loop spans 15 amino acids. The germline V gene has CDR1 KGHSH and CDR2 LQKENI.

The chain recombines TRBV27 with TRBJ1-2, with D uncertain. Germline V gene sequence: CDR1 MNHEY, CDR2 SMNVEV (reference sequence). The CDR3 is made up of 17 amino acids. The V end lost 7 bases, the J end lost 0 bases, and 21 bases lay between the germline ends. CDR3 in DNA: TGTGCCAGCACCAGTGAAGCGTCCCGGGCGGCTAACTATGGCTACACCTTC. Amino acid sequence: CASTSEASRAANYGYTF.

The rearrangement links TRBV7-6 to TRBJ2-1, with D possibly TRBD1 on 5 matching bases. This CDR3 region has 18 residues. Germline V gene lookup returns CDR1 SGHVS and CDR2 FNYEAQ. V was cut by 0 bases and J by 5 bases, with 20 bases left in between. CDR3 nucleotide sequence: TGTGCCAGCAGCTTAGCGCAGAGAGGAAGGGGCCCTAACAATGAGCAGTTCTTC. It specifies CASSLAQRGRGPNNEQFF.

The chain uses TRBV28 and TRBJ1-1, with 7 bases fitting TRBD1. The CDR3 has 15 residues. Germline lookup yields CDR1 MDHEN and CDR2 SYDVKM. V lost 11 bases, J lost 4 bases, and 16 bases stayed unmatched. The CDR3 DNA follows: TGTGCCGCAAGGACAGGTTCCATGGGTGGCACTGAAGCTTTCTTT. Translated: CAARTGSMGGTEAFF.

The chain employs TRBV18 and TRBJ2-1, with 9 bases lining up with TRBD2. The junction had 9 bases not matched to a gene; V was cut back by 3 bases and J by 6 bases. CDR3 size: 16 residues. The germline gives CDR1 KGHSH, CDR2 LQKENI. The CDR3 reads CASSPPAGGSGNEQFF. The CDR3 DNA is TGTGCCAGCTCACCTCCCGCGGGAGGGAGTGGCAATGAGCAGTTCTTC.

This clone was recorded a few times. The chain employs TRBV6-6 and TRBJ2-3; 10 bases line up with TRBD2. The CDR3 sequence is 18 residues long. Germline V gene lookup returns CDR1 MNHNY and CDR2 SVGAGI (reference sequence). J gave up 7 bases and V 5 bases, and 18 bases lay outside the gene matches. In nucleotides, the CDR3 is TGTGCCAGCAGTCGGACGGTAGGAGCGGGGGGGATGATGAATACGCAGTATTTT. Its translation is CASSRTVGAGGMMNTQYF.

The V and J genes are TRBV4-2 and TRBJ2-5, with TRBD2 matching over 12 bases. The ends lost 1 base at V and 5 bases at J; junction bases unmatched: 8. The CDR3 covers 17 residues. Germline loops: CDR1 LGHNA, CDR2 YNFKEQ. Here the CDR3 reads CASSQGRLAGAGETQYF. The CDR3 coding sequence is TGTGCCAGCAGCCAAGGCCGACTAGCGGGAGCGGGTGAGACCCAGTACTTC.

The rearrangement joins TRBV19 to TRBJ1-2; 10 bases agree with TRBD1. The length of the CDR3 is 17 residues. CDR1 LNHDA and CDR2 SQIVND come from the germline V gene (reference sequence). Trimming at V came to 2 bases and at J to 4 bases, leaving 10 bases not matched to a gene. CDR3 sequence: CASSINLPGQGTYGYTF. The CDR3, as DNA: TGTGCCAGTAGTATAAACCTACCGGGACAGGGGACCTATGGCTACACCTTC.

J is TRBJ1-2 and V is TRBV5-1; D gene ambiguous. The V end was cut by 0 bases, the J end by 0 bases, with 9 bases between. The germline gives CDR1 SGHRS, CDR2 YFSETQ. This CDR3 spans 15 amino acids. The CDR3 DNA is TGCGCCAGCAGCTTGGCCGGGGAAACTAACTATGGCTACACCTTC. Amino acids: CASSLAGETNYGYTF.